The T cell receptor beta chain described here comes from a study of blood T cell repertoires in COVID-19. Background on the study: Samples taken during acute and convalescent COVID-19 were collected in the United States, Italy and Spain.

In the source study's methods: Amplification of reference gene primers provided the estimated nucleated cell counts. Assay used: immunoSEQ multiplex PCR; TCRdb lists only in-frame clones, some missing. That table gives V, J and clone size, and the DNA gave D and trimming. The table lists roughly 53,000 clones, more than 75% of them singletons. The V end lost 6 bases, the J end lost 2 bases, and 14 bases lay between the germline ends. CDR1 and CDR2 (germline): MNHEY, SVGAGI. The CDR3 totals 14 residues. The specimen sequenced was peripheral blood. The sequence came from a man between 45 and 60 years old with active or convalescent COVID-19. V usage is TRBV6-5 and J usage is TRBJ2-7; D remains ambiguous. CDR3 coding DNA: TGTGCCAGCAGCACCTCTTCCACAGCCTACGAGCAGTACTTC. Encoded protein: CASSTSSTAYEQYF.